This T cell receptor (beta chain) stems from a study of blood T cell repertoires in COVID-19. For the study at large: Samples representing acute and convalescent COVID-19 were sourced from the United States, Italy and Spain.

Clones were read by immunoSEQ multiplex PCR, and TCRdb kept only the in-frame ones, dropping some. The sample shows a few hundred thousand clones, around nine tenths of them seen only once. Germline CDR1 reads GTSNPN; CDR2 reads SVGIG (reference sequence). The CDR3 extends over 16 amino acids. V shed 0 bases and J shed 0 bases, with 12 bases lying between them. Membership in each cohort depended on participant-reported clinical history. This sequence was found in a woman in her forties or fifties with acute COVID-19. The rearrangement joins TRBV30 to TRBJ1-3, with D uncertain. The specimen was PBMCs or T cells enriched from blood (not recorded which). DNA for the CDR3: TGTGCCTGGAGTGTACTTAACAGCTACTCTGGAAACACCATATATTTT. Protein sequence: CAWSVLNSYSGNTIYF.